The clone carrying this T cell receptor beta chain was picked up a small number of times. A single base separates this from a much larger clone, so it may be a read error. Documented time point: newly diagnosed GD, antithyroid drugs for less than 3 months. Following extraction of RNA from PBMCs, that RNA was used to make the TCR library. The data belong to a study of regulatory T cells in long-lasting Graves disease. Assembly of TCR beta libraries relied on iRepertoire HTBI primers together with Arm-PCR of CDR3 regions. TCRdb independently ran MiXCR on the multiplex PCR reads; one entry per CDR3 protein. Of 200,000 to 250,000 distinct CDR3 sequences listed, 20% to 25% are singletons. The CDR3 runs 15 residues. Trimming left V 0 bases short and J 2 bases short, with 11 bases between. Germline V gene lookup returns CDR1 LNHDA and CDR2 SQIVND (reference sequence).

Here the sequenced sample was peripheral blood mononuclear cells (PBMCs), taken at new diagnosis, from a patient treated with antithyroid drugs. This receptor was obtained from a female donor with Graves disease. The V gene is TRBV19, the J gene TRBJ2-7; D is perhaps TRBD2 (5 bases). The CDR3, as DNA: TGTGCCAGTAGTATAGAAACAAGGAGGACCTACGAGCAGTACTTC. It encodes CASSIETRRTYEQYF.